This T cell receptor (beta chain) derives from a study of blood T cell repertoires in COVID-19. Study-wide context: Some COVID-19 samples were acute and others convalescent; all came from the United States, Italy and Spain. From T cells, B-cell-depleted T cells, or PBMCs came the material, which was cDNA or gDNA.

Clones were read by immunoSEQ multiplex PCR, and TCRdb kept only the in-frame ones, dropping some. The sample contains over 120,000 clones, over 75% of which appear only once. Germline trimming cut 6 bases from V and 2 bases from J; bases unmatched to any gene: 5. Germline loops: CDR1 LNHDA, CDR2 SQIVND (reference sequence). The CDR3 covers 15 residues. The chain combines TRBV19 with TRBJ2-3; 10 nucleotides line up with TRBD1. The source of this sequence is a human donor in a cohort sampled during active COVID-19. The sequenced material came from peripheral blood. The CDR3 DNA sequence: TGTGCCAGTAGGGGAGGGACAGGGGTCACAGATACGCAGTATTTT. This translates into CASRGGTGVTDTQYF.